Listed here is a single T cell receptor (beta chain). Its antigen is still unknown. No per-base quality is available; no much larger clone lies one base away. The sample is drawn from a study of cytomegalovirus exposure and HLA in healthy donors (dated by TCRdb to 2016 to 2017). About the study as a whole: An earlier analysis of approximately 600 of the donors reported 250 to 350 Gb of sequence data and more than 90 million unique TCR beta sequences from 150 million to 200 million T cells. HLA typing included class I and class II loci at four-digit resolution. The study aimed to test whether cataloging public T cell receptors could reveal signatures of past pathogen exposure. Genome-wide SNP genotypes for about 55% of the 666 donors were used in a later genetic analysis, which treated that subset as a discovery cohort. To decide whether each TCR beta V gene segment behaved as functional or pseudogenic, an earlier analysis of approximately 620 of the donors relied on high-throughput TCR beta sequencing. The T cell repertoires of some 670 subjects were profiled by immunosequencing and related to cytomegalovirus serostatus. To predict cytomegalovirus infection status, the study combined high-throughput TCR immunosequencing, statistical association of individual TCRs with disease status, and machine learning. In addition to the first cohort of 666 subjects, a separate validation cohort of around 110 different subjects was used. Donor age, sex, ethnicity and CMV serostatus were compiled alongside the repertoire data. An early release that covered roughly 600 HLA-typed donors contained about 300 gigabases of sequencing data and 85 million to 100 million unique TCR sequences. Because of strong linkage in the cohort, five DR-DQ haplotypes were treated as single units for association and clustering. Typing coverage varied by locus: about 629-640 donors for A, B, C, DRB1 and DQB1; more than 500 for DQA1; 600 to 610 for DPA1; 450 to 480 for DPB1. Rather than using new phenotypic data, the later analysis identified candidate immune exposures from TCR beta sequences and from how often those sequences occurred across donors. On average, approximately 250,000 unique TCR beta nucleotide sequences were sequenced per donor among about 400 genotyped donors of the cohort, with 15% to 20% of those sequences being non-productive. All discovery cohort repertoires had been generated on a single sequencing platform. To study patterns of TCR occurrence, a later analysis re-analyzed previously published TCR beta repertoires from 666 donors and added high-resolution HLA genotyping. Of the roughly 400 genotyped donors, approximately 83% fell in the genetic ancestry cluster associated with self-reported Caucasian donors.

The cohort was made up of 500 to 850 healthy bone marrow donors. At the time of sampling, all cohort members were nominally healthy, though unrecorded immune exposures were likely present. The donor tested CMV seropositive, placing the donor among the 289 seropositive members of the cohort. A peripheral blood sample was collected from each donor, and TCR beta sequencing was performed on peripheral blood mononuclear cells. The Qiagen DNeasy Blood Extraction Kit was used to extract genomic DNA from the blood cell samples. The library relied on the immunoSEQ multiplex PCR assay. For the multiplex PCR, a mixture combining 60 forward primers for TCR Vbeta segments and 13 reverse primers for TCR Jbeta segments was used. The CDR3 region of rearranged TCR beta genes was amplified from genomic DNA by a multiplex PCR assay. Amplified TCR beta libraries were sequenced as 87-base-pair reads on the Illumina HiSeq System. The study's own analysis went as follows. A later analysis tallied tens of millions of unique TCR beta chains across the 660 or so repertoires, and approximately 11 million of those chains were shared by two or more donors. To remove PCR and sequencing errors, raw reads were error-corrected and collapsed into unique sequences using a nearest-neighbor algorithm that merged closely related sequences. To assign V, D and J gene segments, CDR3 sequences were aligned to IMGT reference sequences. For a sequence to be retained, a match of at least six nucleotides to both a V gene segment and a J gene segment was required. A rearrangement was called productive if the CDR3 had no stop codons and remained in frame with V and J, and every other rearrangement was called non-productive. CDR3 was defined according to IMGT convention as the region running from the second conserved V-encoded cysteine to the conserved J-encoded phenylalanine. The earlier analysis of about 560 of the donors excluded any sequence lacking an unambiguous match to a single V gene segment. An earlier analysis of almost 600 of the donors classified V segments as functional when productive rearrangements were above 56.7% and as segregating when the standard deviation between donors was above 5%. To diagnose cytomegalovirus status from the catalog of TCR beta chain sequences, a statistical classification framework was built. A later analysis assigned V and J genes by comparing TCR nucleotide sequences with IMGT/GENE-DB human TR gene sequences. A later analysis assigned CDR3 sequences and most-parsimonious VDJ recombination scenarios with the TCRdist pipeline. In a later analysis, every TCR beta chain was defined by the combination of its CDR3 amino acid sequence and its V-gene family, and reads without a unique V-gene family were dropped. In a later analysis, 450 to 600 highly shared, low-generation-probability nucleotide sequences were removed to address suspected cross-contamination and a sequencing artifact. In a later analysis, a clonal expansion index for each public chain was calculated from normalized within-repertoire ranks of inferred template counts. In a later analysis, generation probabilities were computed with a VDJ recombination model fitted to out-of-frame rearrangements, and the resulting probabilities were checked against IGoR. A later analysis scored TCR-TCR, TCR-HLA and TCR-CMV co-occurrence with hypergeometric tests, applying a repertoire-size bias correction to TCR pairs. To estimate false discovery rates, a later analysis permuted the HLA or CMV assignments 20 times. In a later analysis, co-occurring TCRs were grouped using DBSCAN, with TCRdist sequence similarity added in when clustering inside HLA-allele-positive subsets. Co-occurrence clustering excluded repertoires with fewer than 30,000 or more than 120,000 public chains, plus five with anomalous nucleotide sharing. Imported from immuneACCESS, the table was reduced by TCRdb to in-frame sequences with V and J called. These copies leave out some clones; in studies compared against another copy, an unresolved V gene accounts for under half, and the cause of the remainder is not known. V and J calls and clone size follow that table, whereas D and trimming were derived from the DNA. Recorded for this sample are about 160,000 clones; 60% to 85% of them occurred a single time. More than 3% of the sample rests with the top ten.

Trimmed from V: 4 bases; trimmed from J: 7 bases; junction bases lacking a gene match: 5. Sequences SGDLS (CDR1) and YYNGEE (CDR2) are obtained from the germline V gene. The CDR3 holds 13 amino acids from the cysteine to the phenylalanine. Only the CDR3 part of the read is kept: 39 bases, read in frame from the first base. Study-level results and caveats: Because HLA typing was unavailable for some donors at each locus, only the typed subset was used in association tests. According to a later analysis, TCR association rates differed among HLA loci, with DRB1 alleles showing the most associated TCRs and HLA-C alleles showing the fewest. In an earlier analysis of a few hundred of the donors, most TCR beta V segments were observed in productive rearrangements about 87% or about 30% of the time, broadly matching IMGT annotations. Some IMGT-functional V segments, including TRBV6-2 and TRBV6-3, could not be told apart with the 87-base-pair reads, so those segments were excluded. A further reported finding was that TCR beta sequences accurately predicted the HLA-A and HLA-B alleles for most subjects in the first cohort. CMV serostatus was the only immune exposure information available for the cohort. The presence/absence analyses assumed that sequencing depth was roughly uniform across donors, and that assumption may not be true. Only TCR beta chains were sequenced in this cohort, and the absence of alpha or paired-chain data limited detectable features. The earlier analysis of some 560 of the donors excluded roughly 16 rarely observed V segments, including chromosome 9 orphons, because counts were too low. When HLA alleles, especially DR and DQ, strongly co-occurred, attributing TCR associations to individual alleles was difficult. In a later analysis, HLA-associated TCR beta chains showed more clonal expansion and lower generation probabilities than non-associated chains that were equally common. Linkage disequilibrium might explain the correlated functional status among segregating V segments, but an unknown experimental factor could not be excluded. In a later analysis, several top co-occurrence clusters were reported to appear linked to parvovirus B19, influenza, CMV and Epstein-Barr virus. Across donors, most TCR sequences were observed very rarely, whereas some public TCRs were present in many individuals. In vitro tests confirmed that a few of the cytomegalovirus-associated TCR beta chains recognize cytomegalovirus antigens. A later analysis associated 16,951 TCR beta sequences with specific HLA alleles at a false discovery rate of 0.05. The sequencing pipeline was judged likely to have produced a cluster of highly shared sequence variants as a technical artifact. According to a later analysis, most CMV-associated TCR beta chains appeared to be HLA-restricted, and the HLA associations seemed to be driven largely by CMV exposure. According to the authors, the approach could potentially be generalized to other disease states and immunological phenotypes. In the study, some 160 TCR beta chains were listed as associated with cytomegalovirus. In both the original and validation cohorts, the classifier was reported to diagnose cytomegalovirus status with high specificity and sensitivity. In a later genetic analysis, fewer N-insertions in productive TCRs were reported among donors in an Asian-associated ancestry cluster than the approximately 710-donor mean. In a later genetic analysis, a missense DCLRE1C variant was associated with V-gene and J-gene trimming of TCR beta chains, and the association was replicated in an independent cohort.

Sample: PBMCs. The TCR originated in a man younger than 40 in good health and CMV-seropositive. Here the chain combines TRBV9 and TRBJ2-1; 7 bases in the junction line up with TRBD1. DNA sequence: TGTGCCAGCAGCAACACAGGGGTGAATGAGCAGTTCTTC. Its protein reads: CASSNTGVNEQFF.